A single sample gave rise to the 15 T cell receptor beta chains below, sequenced in a study of CD8 T cells in ankylosing spondylitis. Study observations and caveats: Several highly homologous variants made up a TCR beta motif that seemed to typify ankylosing spondylitis blood.

The antigens these receptors bind are not known. TCRdb re-derived calls from the 5' RACE reads in MiXCR, one entry per CDR3 protein. Seen here are roughly 450,000 distinct CDR3 sequences, approximately 26% observed once, and the top ten hold 0.89%. Input material: blood, either unsorted or a sorted T cell fraction (not recorded which). The receptors originated from a male donor with ankylosing spondylitis.

The table lists this clonotype with a few counts. The chain uses TRBV11-1 and TRBJ2-4, with 12 bases that match TRBD1. The CDR3 runs to 16 residues. Unmatched junction bases numbered 10, after V lost 5 bases and J lost 8 bases. Germline values: CDR1 SGHAT, CDR2 FQDESV (reference sequence). In DNA form, the CDR3 reads TGTGCCAGCAGCCCACGGGACAGGGGGCGTGAAGACATTCAGTACTTC. This gives the protein CASSPRDRGREDIQYF.

This clonotype was observed a handful of times. The chain links TRBV7-9 to TRBJ2-7; the D is unclear. This CDR3 contains 15 residues. Trimming shortened V by 5 bases and J by 1 base, and 15 bases separated the two germline ends. Looked up from germline, CDR1 is SEHNR and CDR2 is FQNEAQ (reference sequence). The CDR3 nucleotides are TGTGCCAGCAGCCCCGGAGCGAGACGATCCTACGAGCAGTACTTC. Translated, it gives CASSPGARRSYEQYF. The variable domain in full, with the rest retrieved from reference TRBV7-9 and TRBJ2-7, is DTGVSQNPRHKITKRGQNVTFRCDPISEHNRLYWYRQTLGQGPEFLTYFQNEAQLEKSRLLSDRFSAERPKGSFSTLEIQRTEQGDSAMYLCASSPGARRSYEQYFGPGTRLTVT.

In its sample, this clonotype was seen a few times. This rearrangement joins TRBV10-3 to TRBJ2-2, with TRBD1 identical over 8 bases. J was trimmed by 6 bases and V by 6 bases; bases with no gene match: 6. This CDR3 spans 14 amino acids. The germline V gene encodes CDR1 ENHRY and CDR2 SYGVKD. The CDR3 here is CAIRETGDAGELFF. The CDR3 nucleotides are TGTGCCATCAGGGAGACAGGGGATGCCGGGGAGCTGTTTTTT.

This clonotype occurred a few times. The chain links TRBV7-7 to TRBJ2-5; D assignment may be TRBD1 or TRBD2 (5 bases each). The V end was cut by 5 bases, the J end by 6 bases, with 13 bases between. The CDR3 has 13 residues. Per germline, CDR1 SSHAT and CDR2 FNYEAQ (reference sequence). This chain's CDR3 is CASSRDEQQTQYF. The CDR3 DNA follows: TGTGCCAGCAGCCGGGACGAACAACAGACCCAGTACTTC.

In its sample, this clonotype was seen a few times. The V call is TRBV5-1, the J call TRBJ1-5; D unresolved. V was clipped by 2 bases and J by 3 bases, with 6 bases between them. CDR3 size: 13 residues. Germline V gene sequence: CDR1 SGHRS, CDR2 YFSETQ. CDR3 sequence reads: CASSFGNNQPQHF. The DNA for the CDR3 is TGCGCCAGCAGCTTTGGTAACAATCAGCCCCAGCATTTT.

This clonotype has more than one count but fewer than ten. The V and J genes are TRBV11-1 and TRBJ2-1; 8 nucleotides line up with TRBD2. Trimming cost V 7 bases and J 4 bases; bases outside gene matches: 6. The CDR3 sequence is 14 residues long. Germline assignment: CDR1 SGHAT and CDR2 FQDESV (reference sequence). In DNA, the CDR3 is TGTGCCAGCACAGGGACTAGAGGTTACAATGAGCAGTTCTTC. It translates to CASTGTRGYNEQFF.

There are a few counts of this clonotype. The chain combines TRBV5-1 with TRBJ2-1; the D is unclear. There are 16 residues in the CDR3. Per the germline V gene, CDR1 is SGHRS and CDR2 is YFSETQ. Deletions cut 0 bases from V and 0 bases from J, with 10 bases between. As DNA, the CDR3 is TGCGCCAGCAGCTTGGATCTGATGAGCTCCTACAATGAGCAGTTCTTC. Residues: CASSLDLMSSYNEQFF. The whole variable domain, remainder taken from reference TRBV5-1 and TRBJ2-1, is KAGVTQTPRYLIKTRGQQVTLSCSPISGHRSVSWYQQTPGQGLQFLFEYFSETQRNKGNFPGRFSGRQFSNSRSEMNVSTLELGDSALYLCASSLDLMSSYNEQFFGPGTRLTVL.

This clonotype was observed a handful of times. V usage is TRBV12-3 or TRBV12-4 and J usage is TRBJ1-3; D perhaps matches TRBD1 (5 bases). The CDR3 length is 15 residues. V was pared by 1 base and J by 4 bases, with 11 bases between. CDR3 amino acids: CASSLEGTGGNTIYF. The CDR3 nucleotides read TGTGCCAGCAGTTTAGAGGGGACCGGAGGAAACACCATATATTTT.

This clonotype was seen many times. The chain is built from TRBV6-1 and TRBJ2-7, with a tentative D call TRBD1 (7 bases). Per the germline V gene, CDR1 is MNHNS and CDR2 is SASEGT. The CDR3 totals 15 residues. Deletions cut 3 bases from V and 5 bases from J, with 17 bases between. The CDR3 DNA reads TGTGCCAGCAGTGATACCGCGACAGGGAGGCACGAGCAGTACGTC. Translation: CASSDTATGRHEQYV.

This clonotype occurred a few times. The chain joins TRBV7-2 to TRBJ1-5; tentative D call: TRBD1 (6 bases). CDR1 and CDR2 (germline): SGHTA, FQGNSA. The CDR3 is made up of 15 amino acids. V lost 7 bases and J lost 0, with 13 bases in between. The CDR3 sequence is CASTTGIYSNQPQHF. The CDR3 DNA sequence: TGTGCCAGCACTACAGGGATATATAGCAATCAGCCCCAGCATTTT.

This clonotype came up a few times. This rearrangement joins TRBV7-2 to TRBJ2-7; 12 bases align to TRBD2. There are 14 residues in the CDR3. Trimming removed 6 bases from V and 3 bases from J; junction bases left unmatched: 3. The V gene's germline CDR1 is SGHTA and CDR2 FQGNSA. The DNA of the CDR3 is TGTGCCAGCAGTTCTAGCGGGAGGGGCTACGAGCAGTACTTC. Translation: CASSSSGRGYEQYF.

The table lists this clonotype with a few counts. The rearrangement joins TRBV6-5 to TRBJ2-1, with D uncertain. The V gene's germline CDR1 is MNHEY and CDR2 SVGAGI. The CDR3 consists of 13 residues. With 3 bases removed from V and 7 bases from J, the gap between germline ends came to 10 bases. CDR3 sequence (DNA): TGTGCCAGCAGTTATCTTCTGGGGAATGAGCAGTTCTTC. This sequence encodes CASSYLLGNEQFF.

This clonotype was picked up a small number of times. J is TRBJ2-1 and V is TRBV12-3 or TRBV12-4; 10 bases align to TRBD1. CDR3 length: 15 residues. The J segment lost 7 bases and the V segment lost 6 bases, leaving 9 bases of the junction unmatched. The CDR3 sequence: CASRQSTGQGNEQFF. As DNA, the CDR3 is TGTGCCAGCAGACAAAGCACGGGACAGGGGAATGAGCAGTTCTTC.

This clonotype turned up a few times. The V and J genes are TRBV5-1 and TRBJ1-4; perhaps TRBD1 as D (6 bases). The CDR3 sequence is 19 residues long. CDR1 and CDR2 (germline): SGHRS, YFSETQ. V lost 4 bases and J lost 0, with 22 bases in between. DNA for the CDR3: TGCGCCAGCAGCCGGTCCATGACAGGTTTTGGATCAACTAATGAAAAACTGTTTTTT. Its protein is CASSRSMTGFGSTNEKLFF.

In this sample, this clonotype turned up a few times. The chain recombines TRBV21-1 with TRBJ2-4. TRBV21-1 is labeled a pseudogene. The CDR3 is 14 amino acids. Here the CDR3 reads CASSPEYTKNIQYF. CDR3 in DNA: TGTGCCAGCAGCCCGGAGTATACCAAAAACATTCAGTACTTC.